Shown below are 9 T cell receptor beta chains from a single sample sequenced in a study of T-cell reconstitution after alpha-beta-depleted transplantation in children. TCRbeta library preparation incorporated unique molecular identifiers. TCRdb reprocessed the PCR reads via MiXCR and lists one record per CDR3 protein. This sample has almost 400,000 distinct CDR3 sequences, with roughly 22% found just once. The source material was PBMCs from the stem cell graft donor, sampled from the stem cell graft. These receptors all come from a human donor who donated a stem cell graft to a child with acute myeloid leukemia.

CDR3 nucleotide sequence: TGCAGTGCTAGGCCGGGCGGGAGGGCAGATACGCAGTATTTT. It encodes CSARPGGRADTQYF. The J gene is TRBJ2-3, the V gene TRBV20-1, with 9 positions matching TRBD2. J gave up 4 bases and V 3 bases, and 5 bases lay outside the gene matches. Germline loops: CDR1 DFQATT, CDR2 SNEGSKA (reference sequence). CDR3 length equals 14 residues.

This clonotype was counted only a few times. The chain has TRBV25-1 and TRBJ2-7, with 7 bases aligning to TRBD1. Losses at the gene ends were 7 bases for V and 0 bases for J; bases not matched to a gene: 6. The CDR3 loop spans 14 amino acids. Germline V CDR1 and CDR2: MGHDK, SYGVNS. The CDR3 DNA is TGTGCCAGCACGAGGGGACAGAGCTCCTACGAGCAGTACTTC. Translating gives CASTRGQSSYEQYF.

The rearrangement joins TRBV5-1 to TRBJ2-1; D may be TRBD1 (5 bases). Trimming stripped 4 bases from V and 4 bases from J, with 15 bases between. Germline V gives CDR1 SGHRS, CDR2 YFSETQ. This CDR3 has 15 amino acids. The CDR3 nucleotides are TGCGCCAGCAGCCCAACTCCCGGACAATACAATGAGCAGTTCTTC. It translates to CASSPTPGQYNEQFF.

This clonotype occurred a few times. The chain recombines TRBV7-2 with TRBJ2-7; TRBD2 aligns across 8 bases. J was trimmed by 4 bases and V by 3 bases; bases with no gene match: 8. The CDR3 spans 15 residues. Germline assignment: CDR1 SGHTA and CDR2 FQGNSA. DNA for the CDR3: TGTGCCAGCAGCTTTGAGCGGGAGAAATGGTACGAGCAGTACTTC. Translated, it gives CASSFEREKWYEQYF.

This clonotype was counted between two and nine times. The V gene is TRBV10-3, the J gene TRBJ2-7; D is unclear. Germline V gene data show CDR1 as ENHRY and CDR2 as SYGVKD. CDR3 size: 13 residues. The V end lost 3 bases, the J end lost 2 bases, and 8 bases lay between the germline ends. In nucleotides, the CDR3 is TGTGCCATCAGTGAAGGACCAGCCTACGAGCAGTACTTC. Encoded protein: CAISEGPAYEQYF.

This clonotype showed up many times. The chain links TRBV29-1 to TRBJ2-7; 8 bases align to TRBD1. Looked up from germline, CDR1 is SQVTM and CDR2 is ANQGSEA. The CDR3 is 15 residues long. V dropped 5 bases and J dropped 3; count of bases not matched to a gene: 12. For the CDR3, the DNA is TGCAGCGTTCGTGTGGCGTCCAGGGGGCTCTACGAGCAGTACTTC. This gives the protein CSVRVASRGLYEQYF.

In this sample, this clonotype turned up a few times. V is TRBV6-2 or TRBV6-3 and J is TRBJ2-2, with D uncertain. Germline CDR1 and CDR2: MNHEY and SVGEGT. This CDR3 has 14 amino acids. Trimming left V 6 bases short and J 0 bases short, with 8 bases between. The DNA for the CDR3 is TGTGCCAGCAGCGGGCACTCGAACACCGGGGAGCTGTTTTTT. It specifies CASSGHSNTGELFF.

This clonotype has a count of ten or more. This chain links TRBV29-1 with TRBJ2-3, with a tentative D call TRBD2 (5 bases). Germline V lookup: CDR1 SQVTM, CDR2 ANQGSEA. The CDR3 is 14 amino acids. The V end lost 6 bases, the J end lost 0 bases, and 13 bases lay between the germline ends. The CDR3 sequence is CSVDAGSSTDTQYF. The CDR3 DNA reads as TGCAGCGTCGACGCGGGCTCTAGCACAGATACGCAGTATTTT.

V usage is TRBV7-3 and J usage is TRBJ1-2, with D tentatively TRBD1 (6 bases). The V and J ends lost 0 bases and 7 bases respectively, with 30 bases between them. Germline CDR1 SGHTA, CDR2 FQGTGA. The CDR3 covers 20 residues. For the CDR3, the DNA is TGTGCCAGCAGCTTAACGAGGTCCCTTGAGGCAGGGGACACTTTCGGTGGCTACACCTTC. Its translation: CASSLTRSLEAGDTFGGYTF.